The rows below give T cell receptor beta chains drawn from one sample of a study of T cells after yellow fever vaccination. Using its own MiXCR run on the 5' RACE reads, TCRdb lists one record per CDR3 protein. The table records about 360,000 distinct CDR3 sequences, roughly 6.1% of them present only once. The sequencing here drew on PBMCs, taken 5 days after the yellow fever booster vaccination. The receptor set was obtained from a man younger than 40 who received the YFV17D yellow fever vaccine. The conserved cysteine and the conserved F or W are not part of the CDR3 here. The order of the fields is CDR3 protein, J gene, V gene.

CDR3aa: ASGQTSGGNTQY
j_gene: TRBJ2-3
v_gene: TRBV5-1

CDR3aa: ASSLTSGRARGELF
j_gene: TRBJ2-2
v_gene: TRBV4-3

CDR3aa: SARDRVRGWGYEQY
j_gene: TRBJ2-7
v_gene: TRBV20-1

CDR3aa: ASSLYRDTTVGETQY
j_gene: TRBJ2-5
v_gene: TRBV5-1

CDR3aa: ASSLRFALSTDTQY
j_gene: TRBJ2-3
v_gene: TRBV5-1

CDR3aa: ASSPPGRGQF
j_gene: TRBJ2-1
v_gene: TRBV7-9

CDR3aa: ASSQAGQAYRYGYT
j_gene: TRBJ1-2
v_gene: TRBV14

CDR3aa: SARLMSEQF
j_gene: TRBJ2-1
v_gene: TRBV20-1

CDR3aa: TFSFGRAIRNTGELF
j_gene: TRBJ2-2
v_gene: TRBV12-3/TRBV12-4

CDR3aa: ASRAGTGGKNEQF
j_gene: TRBJ2-1
v_gene: TRBV12-3/TRBV12-4

CDR3aa: ATSGGGTGVNEQF
j_gene: TRBJ2-1
v_gene: TRBV15

CDR3aa: ASSSGGVLGSEQF
j_gene: TRBJ2-1
v_gene: TRBV7-2

CDR3aa: ASSQVLAGGPGVETQY
j_gene: TRBJ2-5
v_gene: TRBV3-1

CDR3aa: ASSRVPGDYEQY
j_gene: TRBJ2-7
v_gene: TRBV7-6

CDR3aa: SVTLLSTQTNTGELF
j_gene: TRBJ2-2
v_gene: TRBV29-1

CDR3aa: ASSPVSGGEETQY
j_gene: TRBJ2-5
v_gene: TRBV4-3

CDR3aa: SVDEGDRANTDTQY
j_gene: TRBJ2-3
v_gene: TRBV29-1

CDR3aa: ASSHVVVRGHEQY
j_gene: TRBJ2-7
v_gene: TRBV11-2

CDR3aa: ASSQDLQWPYEQY
j_gene: TRBJ2-7
v_gene: TRBV14

CDR3aa: ASSQQGGNTEAF
j_gene: TRBJ1-1
v_gene: TRBV18

CDR3aa: ASSQLPGFQETQY
j_gene: TRBJ2-5
v_gene: TRBV3-1

CDR3aa: AARGRVGGELF
j_gene: TRBJ2-2
v_gene: TRBV7-2

CDR3aa: ASSFNRGAETQY
j_gene: TRBJ2-5
v_gene: TRBV27

CDR3aa: ASSLSAEYTDTQY
j_gene: TRBJ2-3
v_gene: TRBV27

CDR3aa: ASSFANVSPEAF
j_gene: TRBJ1-1
v_gene: TRBV7-9

CDR3aa: ASSPLPTGQATYEQY
j_gene: TRBJ2-7
v_gene: TRBV18

CDR3aa: ASSWDRRNQPQH
j_gene: TRBJ1-5
v_gene: TRBV6-2/TRBV6-3

CDR3aa: ASSPRGLGGRRADTQY
j_gene: TRBJ2-3
v_gene: TRBV28

CDR3aa: ASSLGTVVTDTQY
j_gene: TRBJ2-3
v_gene: TRBV4-3

CDR3aa: ASSFVGNTGELF
j_gene: TRBJ2-2
v_gene: TRBV7-9

CDR3aa: STVLDTQY
j_gene: TRBJ2-3
v_gene: TRBV29-1

CDR3aa: ASSQGLPSADTQY
j_gene: TRBJ2-3
v_gene: TRBV4-3

CDR3aa: STPSGITDTQY
j_gene: TRBJ2-3
v_gene: TRBV20-1

CDR3aa: SAKSAEGETDTQY
j_gene: TRBJ2-3
v_gene: TRBV20-1

CDR3aa: ASSRRDGTSYNEQF
j_gene: TRBJ2-1
v_gene: TRBV7-9

CDR3aa: ASSPSIGGYETQY
j_gene: TRBJ2-5
v_gene: TRBV7-2

CDR3aa: ASSIGTLTVSGNTIY
j_gene: TRBJ1-3
v_gene: TRBV7-8

CDR3aa: ASSPKNTDTQY
j_gene: TRBJ2-3
v_gene: TRBV7-2

CDR3aa: SARDPGPPTQY
j_gene: TRBJ2-3
v_gene: TRBV20-1

CDR3aa: ASSLRDRANEKLF
j_gene: TRBJ1-4
v_gene: TRBV7-9

CDR3aa: AISGADQETQY
j_gene: TRBJ2-5
v_gene: TRBV10-3

CDR3aa: ASSERASRDTQY
j_gene: TRBJ2-3
v_gene: TRBV10-1

CDR3aa: ASSYRARAFGEQY
j_gene: TRBJ2-7
v_gene: TRBV6-2/TRBV6-3

CDR3aa: ASSWGGRNQPQH
j_gene: TRBJ1-5
v_gene: TRBV5-5

CDR3aa: ASKFTGGGRRDIQY
j_gene: TRBJ2-4
v_gene: TRBV12-3/TRBV12-4

CDR3aa: ASSPGTGGAETQY
j_gene: TRBJ2-5
v_gene: TRBV7-9

CDR3aa: ATRDYGNTGELF
j_gene: TRBJ2-2
v_gene: TRBV24-1

CDR3aa: ASSQRGRTSKNIQY
j_gene: TRBJ2-4
v_gene: TRBV7-9

CDR3aa: ASSRPGEREQY
j_gene: TRBJ2-7
v_gene: TRBV5-4